What follows is one T cell receptor beta chain and its context. This record belongs to a study of control samples from healthy donors and cancer patients. Some clones are missing from TCRdb's copy, which holds only in-frame ones; the method was immunoSEQ multiplex PCR. The sample lists around 100,000 clones, about 87% seen once, with approximately 14% in the top ten. V shed 4 bases and J shed 5 bases, with 11 bases lying between them. The length of the CDR3 is 13 residues. Germline V gene sequence: CDR1 KGHSH, CDR2 LQKENI. The sequencing sample was made of blood. The chain combines TRBV18 with TRBJ2-5, with a tentative D call TRBD1 (6 bases). The receptor comes from a woman in her 70s in good health. The CDR3 reads CASSLQGWETQYF. CDR3 nucleotides: TGTGCCAGCTCACTCCAGGGGTGGGAGACCCAGTACTTC.